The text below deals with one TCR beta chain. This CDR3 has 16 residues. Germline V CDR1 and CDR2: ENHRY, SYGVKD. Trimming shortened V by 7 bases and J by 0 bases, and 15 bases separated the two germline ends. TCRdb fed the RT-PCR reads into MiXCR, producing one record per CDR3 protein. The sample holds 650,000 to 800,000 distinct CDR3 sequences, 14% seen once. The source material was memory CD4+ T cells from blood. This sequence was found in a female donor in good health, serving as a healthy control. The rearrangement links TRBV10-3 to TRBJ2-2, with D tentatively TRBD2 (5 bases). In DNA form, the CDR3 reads TGTGCCATCACAGCGGCCGTCCAATCGAACACCGGGGAGCTGTTTTTT. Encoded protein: CAITAAVQSNTGELFF.